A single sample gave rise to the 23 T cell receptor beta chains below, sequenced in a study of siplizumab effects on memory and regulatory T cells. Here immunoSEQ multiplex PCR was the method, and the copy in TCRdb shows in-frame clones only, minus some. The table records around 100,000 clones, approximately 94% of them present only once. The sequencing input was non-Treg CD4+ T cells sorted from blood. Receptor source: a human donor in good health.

The CDR3 reads CASRPGHGSGEQFF. The CDR3 nucleotides read TGTGCCAGCAGGCCGGGACACGGAAGTGGTGAGCAGTTCTTC. This chain links TRBV2 with TRBJ2-1, with a weak D call TRBD1 (6 bases). The V end was cut by 6 bases, the J end by 9 bases, with 18 bases between. Germline CDR1 and CDR2: SNHLY and FYNNEI. The CDR3 is 14 residues long.

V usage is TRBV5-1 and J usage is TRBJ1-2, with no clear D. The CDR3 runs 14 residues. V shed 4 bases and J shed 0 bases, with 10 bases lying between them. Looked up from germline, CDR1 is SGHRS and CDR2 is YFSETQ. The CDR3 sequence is CASSLSETNYGYTF. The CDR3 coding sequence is TGCGCCAGCAGCCTCAGCGAAACTAACTATGGCTACACCTTC.

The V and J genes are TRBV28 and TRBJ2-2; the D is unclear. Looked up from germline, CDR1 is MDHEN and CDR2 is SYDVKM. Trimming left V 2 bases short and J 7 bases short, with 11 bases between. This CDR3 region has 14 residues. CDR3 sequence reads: CASSLGPRVGELFF. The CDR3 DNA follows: TGTGCCAGCAGTTTAGGACCAAGAGTCGGGGAGCTGTTTTTT.

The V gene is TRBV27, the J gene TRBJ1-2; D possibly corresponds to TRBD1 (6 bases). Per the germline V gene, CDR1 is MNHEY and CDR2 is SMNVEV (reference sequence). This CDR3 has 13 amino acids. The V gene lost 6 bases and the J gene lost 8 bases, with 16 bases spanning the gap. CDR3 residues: CASRTWEGDGYTF. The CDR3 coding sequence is TGTGCCAGCAGGACATGGGAGGGGGACGGCTACACCTTC.

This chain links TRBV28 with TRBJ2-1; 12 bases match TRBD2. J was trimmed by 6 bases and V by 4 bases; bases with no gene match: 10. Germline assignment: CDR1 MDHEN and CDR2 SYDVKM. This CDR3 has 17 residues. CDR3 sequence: CASSWTLLAGGRNEQFF. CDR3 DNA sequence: TGTGCCAGCAGTTGGACGTTACTAGCGGGAGGTCGCAATGAGCAGTTCTTC.

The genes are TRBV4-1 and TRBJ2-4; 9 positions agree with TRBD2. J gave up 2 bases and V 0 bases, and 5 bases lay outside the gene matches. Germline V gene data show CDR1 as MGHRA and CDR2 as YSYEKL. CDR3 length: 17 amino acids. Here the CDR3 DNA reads TGCGCCAGCAGCCAAGATCTAGCGGGACCAACCAAAAACATTCAGTACTTC. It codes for CASSQDLAGPTKNIQYF.

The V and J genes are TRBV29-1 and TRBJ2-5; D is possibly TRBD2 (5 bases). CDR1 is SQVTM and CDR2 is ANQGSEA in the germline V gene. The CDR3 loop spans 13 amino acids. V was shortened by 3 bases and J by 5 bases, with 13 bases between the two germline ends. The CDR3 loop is CSVDRRTRETQYF. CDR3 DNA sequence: TGCAGCGTTGACAGGAGGACGAGGGAGACCCAGTACTTC.

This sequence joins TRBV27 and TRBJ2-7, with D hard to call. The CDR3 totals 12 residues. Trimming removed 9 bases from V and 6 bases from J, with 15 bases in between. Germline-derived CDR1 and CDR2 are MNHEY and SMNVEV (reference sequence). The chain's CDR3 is CASPGEACEQYF. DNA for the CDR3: TGTGCCAGTCCCGGAGAGGCTTGCGAGCAGTACTTC.

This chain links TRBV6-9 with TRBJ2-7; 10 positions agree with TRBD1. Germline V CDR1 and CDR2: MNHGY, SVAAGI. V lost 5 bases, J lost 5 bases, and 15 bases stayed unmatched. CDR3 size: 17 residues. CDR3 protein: CASSKIGAGTGAHEQYF. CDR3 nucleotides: TGTGCCAGCAGTAAGATTGGCGCCGGGACAGGGGCCCACGAGCAGTACTTC.

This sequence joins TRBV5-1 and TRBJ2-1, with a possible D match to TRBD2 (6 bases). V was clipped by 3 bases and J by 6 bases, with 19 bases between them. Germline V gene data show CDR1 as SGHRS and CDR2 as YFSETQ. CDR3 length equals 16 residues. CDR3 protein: CASSSTPRGSVNEQFF. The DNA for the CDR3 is TGCGCCAGCAGCTCTACCCCCCGGGGGTCTGTCAATGAGCAGTTCTTC.

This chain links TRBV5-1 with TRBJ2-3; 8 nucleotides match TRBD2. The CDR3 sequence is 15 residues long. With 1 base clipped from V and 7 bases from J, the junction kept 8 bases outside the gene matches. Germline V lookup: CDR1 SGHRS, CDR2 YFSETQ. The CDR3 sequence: CASSLNSGEAYTQYF. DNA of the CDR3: TGCGCCAGCAGCTTGAATAGCGGGGAAGCTTATACGCAGTATTTT.

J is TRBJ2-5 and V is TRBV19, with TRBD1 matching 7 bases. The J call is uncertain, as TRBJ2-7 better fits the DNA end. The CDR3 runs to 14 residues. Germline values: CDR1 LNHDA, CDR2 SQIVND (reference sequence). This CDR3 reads CASSTRDRPYEQYF. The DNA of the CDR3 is TGTGCCAGTAGCACCCGGGACAGACCCTACGAGCAGTACTTC.

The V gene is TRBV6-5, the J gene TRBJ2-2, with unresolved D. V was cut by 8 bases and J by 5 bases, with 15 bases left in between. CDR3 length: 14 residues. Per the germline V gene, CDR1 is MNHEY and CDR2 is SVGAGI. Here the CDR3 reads CASQRLGGTGELFF. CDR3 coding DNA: TGTGCCAGCCAGCGTTTAGGCGGAACCGGGGAGCTGTTTTTT.

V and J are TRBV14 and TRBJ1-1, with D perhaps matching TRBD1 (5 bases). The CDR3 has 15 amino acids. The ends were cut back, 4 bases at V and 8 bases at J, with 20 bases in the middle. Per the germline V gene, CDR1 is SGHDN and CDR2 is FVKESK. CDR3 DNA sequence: TGTGCCAGCAGCCCGCTGGGACGGGTTAACGGGGAAGCTTTCTTT. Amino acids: CASSPLGRVNGEAFF.

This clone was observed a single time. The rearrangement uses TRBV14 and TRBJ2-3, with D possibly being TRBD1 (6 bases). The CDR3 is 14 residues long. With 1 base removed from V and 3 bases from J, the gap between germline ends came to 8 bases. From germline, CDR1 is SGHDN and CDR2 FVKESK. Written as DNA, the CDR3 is TGTGCCAGCAGCCAAGTCCAGGGGACAGATACGCAGTATTTT. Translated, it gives CASSQVQGTDTQYF.

Written as DNA, the CDR3 is TGCGCCAGCAGCCAAGATGCCGGGACCCTCAAAGAGACCCAGTACTTC. Its protein is CASSQDAGTLKETQYF. The chain uses TRBV4-1 and TRBJ2-5, with D perhaps assigned TRBD1 or TRBD2 (5 bases each). CDR1 and CDR2 (germline): MGHRA, YSYEKL. The CDR3 is 16 residues long. V gave up 0 bases and J gave up 3 bases, with 14 bases separating them.

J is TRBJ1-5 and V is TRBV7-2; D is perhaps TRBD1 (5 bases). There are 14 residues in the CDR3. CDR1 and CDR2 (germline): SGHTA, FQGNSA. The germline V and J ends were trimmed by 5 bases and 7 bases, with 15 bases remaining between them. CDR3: CASSLQRGGQPQHF. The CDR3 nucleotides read TGTGCCAGCAGCCTCCAGAGGGGAGGACAGCCCCAGCATTTT.

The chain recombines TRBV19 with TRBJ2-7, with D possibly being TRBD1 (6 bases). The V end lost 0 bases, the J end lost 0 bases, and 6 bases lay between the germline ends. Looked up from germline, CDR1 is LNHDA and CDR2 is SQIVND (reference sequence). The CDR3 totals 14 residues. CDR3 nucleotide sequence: TGTGCCAGTAGTATAGAAGGGGGCTCCTACGAGCAGTACTTC. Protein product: CASSIEGGSYEQYF.

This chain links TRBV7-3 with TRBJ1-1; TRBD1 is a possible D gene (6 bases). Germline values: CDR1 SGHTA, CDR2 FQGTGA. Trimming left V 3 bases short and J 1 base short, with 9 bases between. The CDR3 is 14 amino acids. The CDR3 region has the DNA TGTGCCAGCAGCTTGACAGGCCCGAACACTGAAGCTTTCTTT. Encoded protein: CASSLTGPNTEAFF.

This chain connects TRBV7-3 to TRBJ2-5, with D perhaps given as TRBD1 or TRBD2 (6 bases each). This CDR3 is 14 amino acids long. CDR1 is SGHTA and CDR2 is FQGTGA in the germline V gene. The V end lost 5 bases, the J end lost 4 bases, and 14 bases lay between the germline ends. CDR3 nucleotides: TGTGCCAGCAGCCAAGGAGGAGGGGGAGAGACCCAGTACTTC. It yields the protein CASSQGGGGETQYF.

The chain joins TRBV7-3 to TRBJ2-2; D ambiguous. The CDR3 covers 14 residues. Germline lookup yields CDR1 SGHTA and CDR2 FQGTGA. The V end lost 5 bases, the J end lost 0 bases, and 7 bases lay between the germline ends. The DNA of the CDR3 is TGTGCCAGCAGCCTCCCCACGAACACCGGGGAGCTGTTTTTT. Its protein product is CASSLPTNTGELFF.

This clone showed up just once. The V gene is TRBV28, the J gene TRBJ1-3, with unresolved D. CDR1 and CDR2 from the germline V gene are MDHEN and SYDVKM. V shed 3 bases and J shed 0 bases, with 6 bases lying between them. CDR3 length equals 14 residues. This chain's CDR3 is CASSFGSSGNTIYF. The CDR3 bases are TGTGCCAGCAGTTTTGGAAGCTCTGGAAACACCATATATTTT.

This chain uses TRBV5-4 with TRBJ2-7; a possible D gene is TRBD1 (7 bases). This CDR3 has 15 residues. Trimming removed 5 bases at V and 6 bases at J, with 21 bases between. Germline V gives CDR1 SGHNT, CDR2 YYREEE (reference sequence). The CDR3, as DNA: TGTGCCAGCAGTGCGGTACAGGGGAGGAGAAGCGAGCAGTACTTC. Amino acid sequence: CASSAVQGRRSEQYF.